One sample yielded the 8 T cell receptor beta chains listed below, sequenced in a study of CD8 T cells in ankylosing spondylitis. TCRdb redid the calling of the 5' RACE reads with MiXCR, one entry per CDR3 protein. The profile shows a few hundred thousand distinct CDR3 sequences, roughly 20% of them singletons. Specimen: blood, either unsorted or a sorted T cell fraction (not recorded which). The receptors were gathered from a male donor with ankylosing spondylitis or in good health (not recorded which).

The J gene is TRBJ1-2, the V gene TRBV12-3 or TRBV12-4, with a possible D match to TRBD1 (5 bases). CDR3 length: 12 residues. Trimming cost V 3 bases and J 8 bases, with 10 bases left between them. CDR3 residues: CASSFRVGGYTF. The DNA for the CDR3 is TGTGCCAGCAGTTTCAGGGTTGGCGGCTACACCTTC.

This clonotype was observed a few times. The V call is TRBV12-3 or TRBV12-4, the J call TRBJ1-1, with D tentatively TRBD1 (5 bases). V lost 6 bases and J 0 bases, leaving 17 bases between the germline ends. This CDR3 contains 16 residues. The CDR3 here is CASRPGAGWMNTEAFF. In DNA, the CDR3 is TGTGCCAGCAGACCCGGGGCAGGGTGGATGAACACTGAAGCTTTCTTT.

This clonotype was found many times. The gene calls are TRBV24-1 and TRBJ1-5; D remains ambiguous. This CDR3 spans 12 amino acids. The germline CDR1 and CDR2 sequences are KGHDR and SFDVKD. Deletions cut 3 bases from V and 1 base from J, with 0 bases between. The CDR3 DNA follows: TGTGCCACCAGTGATAGCAATCAGCCCCAGCATTTT. Its translation is CATSDSNQPQHF.

This clonotype came up a few times. This rearrangement joins TRBV9 to TRBJ2-3, with a tentative D call TRBD2 (6 bases). The germline CDR1 and CDR2 sequences are SGDLS and YYNGEE. With 1 base removed from V and 2 bases from J, the gap between germline ends came to 14 bases. This CDR3 has 16 residues. The CDR3: CASSVMREAPTDTQYF. The CDR3 coding sequence is TGTGCCAGCAGCGTAATGAGGGAGGCCCCCACAGATACGCAGTATTTT.

This clonotype has just a few counts. A junction end diverges from the germline sequence, so it may reflect a read error. The genes are TRBV7-7 and TRBJ2-3; 9 positions agree with TRBD2. The V gene's germline CDR1 is SSHAT and CDR2 FNYEAQ (reference sequence). The CDR3 has 18 amino acids. The CDR3 bases are TGTGCTAGCAGCCCAGGCCCGCGGGCTAGCGGGGACACAGATACGCAGTATTTT. As protein: CASSPGPRASGDTDTQYF.

This clonotype was found a few times. The CDR3 is CASSDPGDEQFF. The DNA of the CDR3 is TGTGCCAGCAGTGACCCCGGCGATGAGCAGTTCTTC. This chain links TRBV2 with TRBJ2-1; no clear D. The CDR3 covers 12 residues. Trimming took 3 bases from V and 8 from J, leaving 8 bases between them. The germline V gene encodes CDR1 SNHLY and CDR2 FYNNEI.

The V call is TRBV12-3 or TRBV12-4, the J call TRBJ2-1; D remains unclear. V was clipped by 10 bases and J by 0 bases, with 10 bases between them. The CDR3 is 13 residues long. The DNA of the CDR3 is TGTGCCACCCAGTCCGGCTCCTACAATGAGCAGTTCTTC. Translating gives CATQSGSYNEQFF.

This clonotype was counted a few times. The chain is built from TRBV5-6 and TRBJ2-1; D not certain. V shed 4 bases and J shed 0 bases, with 14 bases lying between them. The CDR3 consists of 16 residues. Germline V lookup: CDR1 SGHDT, CDR2 YYEEEE. This CDR3 reads CASSQFRNYSYNEQFF. CDR3 in DNA: TGTGCCAGCAGCCAATTCCGGAACTACTCCTACAATGAGCAGTTCTTC.